These 2 T cell receptor beta chains were sequenced from one sample in a study of cytomegalovirus exposure and HLA in healthy donors. Method: immunoSEQ multiplex PCR; TCRdb's copy keeps in-frame clones and lacks some. The sample yields some 290,000 clones, approximately 88% seen once. Sequencing used PBMCs. The receptor set was obtained from a man aged 25-40 years in good health and CMV-seronegative.

This chain uses TRBV29-1 with TRBJ1-1, with a possible D match to TRBD1 (5 bases). The CDR3 is made up of 14 amino acids. V was clipped by 1 base and J by 1 base, with 10 bases between them. The V gene's germline CDR1 is SQVTM and CDR2 ANQGSEA. This CDR3 is CSVEARRANTEAFF. For the CDR3, the DNA is TGCAGCGTTGAAGCACGCAGGGCGAACACTGAAGCTTTCTTT. Combining the CDR3 with reference TRBV29-1 and TRBJ1-1 gives the whole variable domain SAVISQKPSRDICQRGTSLTIQCQVDSQVTMMFWYRQQPGQSLTLIATANQGSEATYESGFVIDKFPISRPNLTFSTLTVSNMSPEDSSIYLCSVEARRANTEAFFGQGTRLTVV.

The chain couples TRBV30 to TRBJ2-1, with TRBD1 matching 8 bases. This CDR3 has 14 amino acids. Trimming cost V 6 bases and J 9 bases; bases outside gene matches: 13. Germline assignment: CDR1 GTSNPN and CDR2 SVGIG (reference sequence). The DNA of the CDR3 is TGTGCCTGTGGGCCTATACAGGGGGAGTTTGAGCAGTTCTTC. Amino acids: CACGPIQGEFEQFF. The full variable domain, its missing parts supplied by reference TRBV30 and TRBJ2-1, is SQTIHQWPATLVQPVGSPLSLECTVEGTSNPNLYWYRQAAGRGLQLLFYSVGIGQISSEVPQNLSASRPQDRQFILSSKKLLLSDSGFYLCACGPIQGEFEQFFGPGTRLTVL.